These T cell receptor beta chains were read from a single sample in a study of molecular identifiers for immune sequencing clone quantification. TCRdb itself ran the PCR reads through MiXCR, one entry per CDR3 protein. Among about 640,000 distinct CDR3 sequences, roughly 21% were seen once, and the ten largest hold roughly 0.85%. Sequencing was carried out using naive CD8+ T cells from blood, with Jurkat cell RNA spiked in. All receptors come from a human donor in good health. Some libraries in this study had Jurkat cell RNA spiked in. Both conserved end residues are part of each CDR3. A D gene is named only where the DNA matches it firmly. Expanded clones get a size class; other rows say once, few or many, or leave the size out.

>TRBD1|TRBV11-2|few|TRBJ2-7
CASSLSPWTGAYEQYF
TGTGCCAGCAGCTTATCGCCTTGGACAGGGGCCTACGAGCAGTACTTC
>NA|TRBV28|many|TRBJ2-3
CASRLRGVADTQYF
TGTGCCAGCAGACTGAGGGGGGTAGCAGATACGCAGTATTTT
>NA|TRBV19|NA|TRBJ2-5
CASSILRTTSQETQYF
TGTGCCAGTAGTATTCTGAGGACAACCAGCCAAGAGACCCAGTACTTC
>NA|TRBV2|many|TRBJ1-2
CASLSERDYGYTF
TGTGCCAGCTTGAGTGAGAGGGACTATGGCTACACCTTC
>NA|TRBV7-9|many|TRBJ1-1
CASSSATGRLKAFF
TGTGCCAGCAGCTCCGCCACCGGGAGGTTAAAGGCTTTCTTT
>TRBD2|TRBV7-9|NA|TRBJ2-3
CASSSGLAGAVDTQYF
TGCGCCAGCAGCTCGGGACTAGCGGGAGCGGTGGATACGCAGTATTTT
>NA|TRBV4-3|NA|TRBJ2-7
CASSQARNSYEQYF
TGCGCCAGCAGCCAAGCACGGAACTCCTACGAGCAGTACTTC
>NA|TRBV5-6|few|TRBJ2-7
CASSLRATTSYEQYF
TGTGCCAGCAGCTTGCGGGCAACAACTTCCTACGAGCAGTACTTC
>NA|TRBV23-1|many|TRBJ1-5
CASSQLDKDSNQPQHF
TGCGCCAGCAGTCAATTGGACAAAGATAGCAATCAGCCCCAGCATTTT
>TRBD2|TRBV11-3|NA|TRBJ2-2
CASGLAGEYTGELFF
TGTGCCAGCGGCTTAGCGGGGGAATACACCGGGGAGCTGTTTTTT
>NA|TRBV6-5|few|TRBJ2-5
CASNDPFQETQYF
TGTGCCAGCAATGACCCTTTCCAAGAGACCCAGTACTTC
>TRBD1|TRBV5-5|many|TRBJ2-7
CASSFSQGAYEQYF
TGTGCCAGCAGCTTCTCACAGGGGGCGTACGAGCAGTACTTC
>TRBD1|TRBV20-1|NA|TRBJ1-1
CSARDFGTGGRAFF
TGCAGTGCTAGAGATTTCGGGACAGGGGGCAGAGCTTTCTTT
>NA|TRBV5-1|NA|TRBJ2-3
CASRQGPGNTDTQYF
TGCGCCAGCAGGCAGGGACCGGGAAACACGGATACGCAGTATTTT
>NA|TRBV28|many|TRBJ1-5
CASSADLNSNQPQHF
TGTGCCAGCAGTGCCGACCTGAACAGCAATCAGCCCCAGCATTTT
>NA|TRBV29-1|few|TRBJ1-2
CSVETGNTNYGYTF
TGCAGCGTTGAAACAGGAAACACTAACTATGGCTACACCTTC
>TRBD2|TRBV5-8|many|TRBJ2-3
CASSSRTSGSADTQYF
TGTGCCAGCAGCTCGAGGACTAGCGGGAGCGCAGATACGCAGTATTTT
>NA|TRBV7-2|many|TRBJ2-3
CASSLGNPTDTQYF
TGTGCCAGCAGCTTAGGGAATCCCACAGATACGCAGTATTTT
>TRBD1|TRBV29-1|many|TRBJ2-1
CSAGTGVLYNEQFF
TGCAGCGCAGGGACAGGGGTGTTGTACAATGAGCAGTTCTTC
>NA|TRBV6-2/TRBV6-3|NA|TRBJ2-7
CASTEAGTYEQYF
TGTGCCAGCACTGAGGCGGGTACCTACGAGCAGTACTTC
>TRBD1|TRBV11-2|few|TRBJ2-5
CASSLGNYRGETQYF
TGTGCCAGCAGCTTAGGGAATTACAGGGGAGAGACCCAGTACTTC
>NA|TRBV20-1|many|TRBJ1-1
CSARDGGYRVEAFF
TGCAGTGCTAGAGATGGAGGGTATAGAGTTGAAGCTTTCTTT
>NA|TRBV6-2/TRBV6-3|NA|TRBJ1-1
CASSSSFGGGTEAFF
TGTGCCAGCAGTTCCTCGTTCGGGGGTGGAACTGAAGCTTTCTTT
>TRBD2|TRBV7-2|many|TRBJ2-7
CASSQGLAGGPTYEQYF
TGTGCCAGCAGCCAAGGACTAGCGGGAGGCCCGACTTACGAGCAGTACTTC
>NA|TRBV19|NA|TRBJ1-5
CASIREAGDNQPQHF
TGTGCCAGCATACGAGAGGCAGGGGACAATCAGCCCCAGCATTTT
>NA|TRBV9|NA|TRBJ2-3
CASSVQDSPTDKQYF
TGTGCCAGCAGCGTACAGGACAGTCCCACAGATAAGCAGTATTTT
>NA|TRBV7-9|NA|TRBJ2-3
CASSLVQGTTDTQYF
TGTGCCAGCAGCTTAGTGCAGGGTACCACAGATACGCAGTATTTT
>TRBD1|TRBV15|many|TRBJ2-5
CATSTDRDLETQYF
TGTGCCACCAGCACCGACAGGGATCTAGAGACCCAGTACTTC
>TRBD1|TRBV4-3|few|TRBJ2-2
CASSQDPARGHTGELFF
TGCGCCAGCAGCCAAGACCCCGCCAGGGGGCACACCGGGGAGCTGTTTTTT
>NA|TRBV5-6|NA|TRBJ2-1
CASSLVAGHREFYNEQFF
TGTGCCAGCAGCTTGGTGGCAGGGCATCGTGAATTTTACAATGAGCAGTTCTTC
>NA|TRBV13|many|TRBJ2-3
CASSRERPTDTQYF
TGTGCCAGCAGCCGCGAAAGGCCCACAGATACGCAGTATTTT
>NA|TRBV3-1|NA|TRBJ2-7
CASSEVGTYEQYF
TGTGCCAGCAGCGAAGTGGGGACCTACGAGCAGTACTTC
>NA|TRBV13|many|TRBJ2-7
CASSALQDSSYEQYF
TGTGCCAGCAGCGCCCTCCAGGATAGCTCCTACGAGCAGTACTTC
>NA|TRBV20-1|few|TRBJ1-1
CSASREDFF
TGCAGTGCTAGCCGGGAGGACTTCTTT
>NA|TRBV6-5|many|TRBJ2-1
CASSPGLRPNIGNEQFF
TGTGCCAGCAGTCCAGGACTCAGACCAAACATAGGGAATGAGCAGTTCTTC
>NA|TRBV4-3|many|TRBJ2-7
CASSYGRYYEQYF
TGCGCCAGCAGCTATGGACGGTACTACGAGCAGTACTTC
>NA|TRBV24-1|many|TRBJ2-7
CATSDFKRGESEQYF
TGTGCCACCAGTGATTTCAAACGAGGGGAATCCGAGCAGTACTTC
>NA|TRBV27|many|TRBJ2-7
CASRQSPGRPLYEQYF
TGTGCCAGCAGACAAAGCCCAGGGAGGCCCCTCTACGAGCAGTACTTC
>TRBD1|TRBV5-1|many|TRBJ1-3
CASSPRTGLSGNTIYF
TGCGCCAGCAGCCCCCGGACAGGGCTCTCTGGAAACACCATATATTTT
>NA|TRBV5-6|many|TRBJ2-2
CASSLATNTGELFF
TGTGCCAGCAGCTTGGCGACGAACACCGGGGAGCTGTTTTTT
>NA|TRBV11-2|many|TRBJ2-1
CASSLAGANEQFF
TGTGCCAGCAGCTTAGCGGGGGCAAATGAGCAGTTCTTC
>NA|TRBV5-6|few|TRBJ2-1
CASSLDPGTNNEQFF
TGTGCCAGCAGCTTGGACCCGGGTACCAACAATGAGCAGTTCTTC
>TRBD1|TRBV13|many|TRBJ2-3
CASSLIGGADTQYF
TGTGCCAGCAGTTTAATAGGGGGCGCAGATACGCAGTATTTT
>NA|TRBV20-1|few|TRBJ1-4
CSARGSENEKLFF
TGCAGTGCTAGAGGGTCAGAAAATGAAAAACTGTTTTTT
>NA|TRBV19|NA|TRBJ2-1
CASSILVIKLPYYSEQFF
TGTGCCAGTAGTATTCTTGTTATCAAACTACCCTACTACAGTGAGCAGTTCTTC
>NA|TRBV5-5|many|TRBJ1-5
CASSPRYEDRNQPQHF
TGTGCCAGCAGCCCAAGATATGAGGACAGAAATCAGCCCCAGCATTTT
>TRBD1|TRBV28|few|TRBJ1-5
CASSFRGHQPQHF
TGTGCCAGCAGTTTTAGGGGGCATCAGCCCCAGCATTTT
>NA|TRBV2|NA|TRBJ2-4
CASSEGSGIPYF
TGTGCCAGCAGTGAAGGGTCGGGCATTCCGTACTTC
>TRBD2|TRBV20-1|many|TRBJ2-1
CSARPPLAGIYNEQFF
TGCAGTGCTAGACCGCCCCTAGCGGGGATTTACAATGAGCAGTTCTTC
>TRBD2|TRBV20-1|NA|TRBJ2-3
CSARPRFPASGRAGTDTQYF
TGCAGTGCCAGACCCCGGTTCCCCGCTAGCGGGAGGGCCGGAACAGATACGCAGTATTTT
>NA|TRBV14|many|TRBJ1-1
CASSQDGAPYGAFF
TGTGCCAGCAGCCAAGATGGAGCTCCCTATGGGGCTTTCTTT